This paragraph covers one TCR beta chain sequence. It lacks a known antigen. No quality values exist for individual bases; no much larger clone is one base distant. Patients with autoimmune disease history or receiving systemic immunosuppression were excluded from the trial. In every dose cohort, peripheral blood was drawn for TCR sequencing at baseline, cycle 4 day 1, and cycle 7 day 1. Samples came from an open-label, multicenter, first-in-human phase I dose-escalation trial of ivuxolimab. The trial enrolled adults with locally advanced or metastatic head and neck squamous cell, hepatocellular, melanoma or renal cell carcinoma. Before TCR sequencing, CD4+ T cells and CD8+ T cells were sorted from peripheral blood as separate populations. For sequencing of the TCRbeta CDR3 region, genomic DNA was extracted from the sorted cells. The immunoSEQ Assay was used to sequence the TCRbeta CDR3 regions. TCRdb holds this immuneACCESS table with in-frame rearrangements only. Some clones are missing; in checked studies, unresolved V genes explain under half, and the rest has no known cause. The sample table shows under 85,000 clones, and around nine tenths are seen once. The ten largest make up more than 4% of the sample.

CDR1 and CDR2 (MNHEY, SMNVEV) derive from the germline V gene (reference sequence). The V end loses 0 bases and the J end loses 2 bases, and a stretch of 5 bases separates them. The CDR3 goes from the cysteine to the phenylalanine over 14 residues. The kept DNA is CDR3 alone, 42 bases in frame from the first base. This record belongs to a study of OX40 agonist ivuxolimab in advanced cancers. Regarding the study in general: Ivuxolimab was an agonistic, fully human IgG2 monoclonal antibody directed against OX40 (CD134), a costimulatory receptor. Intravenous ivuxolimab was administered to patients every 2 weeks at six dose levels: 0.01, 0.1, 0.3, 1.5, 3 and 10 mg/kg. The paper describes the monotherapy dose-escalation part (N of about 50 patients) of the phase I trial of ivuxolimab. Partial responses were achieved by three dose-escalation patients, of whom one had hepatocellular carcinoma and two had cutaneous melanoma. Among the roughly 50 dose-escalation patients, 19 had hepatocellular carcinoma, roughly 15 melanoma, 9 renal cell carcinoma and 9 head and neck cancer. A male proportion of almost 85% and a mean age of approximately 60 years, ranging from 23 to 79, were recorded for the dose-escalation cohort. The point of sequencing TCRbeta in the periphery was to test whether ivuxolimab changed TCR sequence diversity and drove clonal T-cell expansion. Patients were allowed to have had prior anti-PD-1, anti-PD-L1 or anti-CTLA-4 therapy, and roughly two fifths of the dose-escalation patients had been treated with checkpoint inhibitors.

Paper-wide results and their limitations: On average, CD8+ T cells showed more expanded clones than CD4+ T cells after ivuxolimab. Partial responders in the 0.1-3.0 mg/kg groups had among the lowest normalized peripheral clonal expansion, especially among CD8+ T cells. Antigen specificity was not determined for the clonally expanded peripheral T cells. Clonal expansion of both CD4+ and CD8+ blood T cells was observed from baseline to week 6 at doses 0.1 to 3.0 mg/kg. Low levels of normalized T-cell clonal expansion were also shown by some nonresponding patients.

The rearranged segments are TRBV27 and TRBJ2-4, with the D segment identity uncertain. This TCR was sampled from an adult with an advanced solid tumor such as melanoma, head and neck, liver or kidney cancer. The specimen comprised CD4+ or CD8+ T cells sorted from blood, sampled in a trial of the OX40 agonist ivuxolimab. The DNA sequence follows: TGTGCCAGCAGTTTATCTGGGACCAAAAACATTCAGTACTTC. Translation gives CASSLSGTKNIQYF.